A selection of T cell receptor beta chains follows, all from one sample in a study of shared clonotypes between healthy human individuals. Using immunoSEQ multiplex PCR, the repertoire was profiled, and TCRdb retains in-frame clones only, with some absent. Counted here are some 2,500,000 clones, more than 85% occurring once; the ten biggest clones make up around 0.4%. The sample comprised naive CD4+ T cells from PBMCs. These TCRs come from a man between 18 and 35 years old in good health. Some clones in this sample may be carry-over from other donors' samples. Both conserved end residues are part of each CDR3. Fields, in order: D gene, clone size, V gene, J gene, CDR3 protein, CDR3 DNA. D genes are given only for firm matches. Only part of the rows carry a size: once, few, many, or a class if the clone is expanded.

>NA|NA|TRBV10-3|TRBJ1-2
CAIAGANYGYTF
TGTGCCATCGCGGGTGCTAACTATGGCTACACCTTC
>TRBD2|NA|TRBV7-3|TRBJ2-1
CASSPGTSGSWEQFF
TGTGCCAGCAGCCCAGGGACTAGCGGGAGCTGGGAGCAGTTCTTC
>TRBD1|once|TRBV7-9|TRBJ1-2
CASSSRQGAYYGYTF
TGTGCCAGCAGCTCCAGACAGGGGGCATACTATGGCTACACCTTC
>NA|NA|TRBV28|TRBJ2-7
CASSRFIHEQYF
TGTGCCAGCAGTCGATTCATCCACGAGCAGTACTTC
>TRBD1|NA|TRBV5-1|TRBJ1-4
CASRSGTGNEKLFF
TGCGCCAGCAGGTCCGGGACAGGGAATGAAAAACTGTTTTTT
>TRBD1|NA|TRBV18|TRBJ1-5
CASSPLGQGNDQPQHF
TGTGCCAGCTCACCACTCGGACAGGGGAATGATCAGCCCCAGCATTTT
>TRBD2|NA|TRBV27|TRBJ2-5
CASSLIPSGSSGRSATQYF
TGTGCCAGCAGTTTAATCCCCTCAGGTAGTAGCGGGAGATCAGCGACCCAGTACTTC
>NA|NA|TRBV18|TRBJ2-1
CASSPTTYSGLTNEQFF
TGTGCCAGCTCACCAACCACTTACAGCGGCCTAACGAATGAGCAGTTCTTC
>NA|NA|TRBV28|TRBJ2-5
CASSGPVGQETQYF
TGTGCCAGCAGTGGCCCGGTTGGCCAAGAGACCCAGTACTTC
>TRBD2|NA|TRBV10-3|TRBJ2-1
CAISETSGRSSYNEQFF
TGTGCCATCAGTGAAACTAGCGGGCGCAGCTCCTACAATGAGCAGTTCTTC
>NA|NA|TRBV11-2|TRBJ1-2
CASSLKPGTPYGYTF
TGTGCCAGCAGCTTAAAGCCCGGGACGCCTTATGGCTACACCTTC
>TRBD1|NA|TRBV6-1|TRBJ2-3
CASRQGYGTDTQYF
TGTGCCAGCAGACAGGGGTACGGCACAGATACGCAGTATTTT
>TRBD1|NA|TRBV2|TRBJ2-7
CASSAGQGLHEQYF
TGTGCCAGCAGCGCCGGACAGGGACTTCACGAGCAGTACTTC
>NA|NA|TRBV6-1|TRBJ2-3
CASSEATYTGVWGVTQYF
TGTGCCAGCAGTGAAGCGACCTATACGGGGGTTTGGGGCGTTACGCAGTATTTT
>TRBD1|NA|TRBV29-1|TRBJ1-5
CSVGTGTGKNQPQHF
TGCAGCGTAGGTACCGGGACAGGGAAGAATCAGCCCCAGCATTTT
>NA|NA|TRBV21-1|TRBJ2-3
CASSAVRTAGHIFEGGWPDTQYF
TGTGCCAGCAGCGCGGTTAGGACAGCCGGCCATATATTTGAGGGCGGGTGGCCAGATACGCAGTATTTT
>TRBD1|NA|TRBV6-4|TRBJ2-7
CASRYRGLPLSSYEQYF
TGTGCCAGCAGGTACAGGGGTCTCCCCCTGAGTTCCTACGAGCAGTACTTC
>NA|NA|TRBV21-1|TRBJ2-1
CASSKVRDNEQFF
TGTGCCAGCAGCAAAGTCAGAGACAATGAGCAGTTCTTC
>NA|NA|TRBV4-2|TRBJ2-2
CASSQVSRNTGELFF
TGTGCCAGCAGCCAAGTTTCCAGGAACACCGGGGAGCTGTTTTTT
>TRBD2|NA|TRBV6-6|TRBJ2-3
CASSSPSGSNTQYF
TGTGCCAGCAGTTCCCCGAGCGGGAGTAATACGCAGTATTTT
>NA|NA|TRBV4-3|TRBJ1-1
CASSQEPGGDTEAFF
TGCGCCAGCAGCCAAGAGCCTGGAGGGGACACTGAAGCTTTCTTT
>TRBD2|few|TRBV5-6|TRBJ2-5
CASSLRVVSGGGETQYF
TGTGCCAGCAGCCTCCGCGTGGTTAGCGGGGGCGGAGAGACCCAGTACTTC
>NA|NA|TRBV6-5|TRBJ2-7
CASSYRGTAGYEQYF
TGTGCCAGCAGTTACCGCGGGACAGCCGGATACGAGCAGTACTTC
>NA|NA|TRBV27|TRBJ2-6
CASRIHGANVLTF
TGTGCCAGCAGAATCCATGGGGCCAACGTCCTGACTTTC
>TRBD1|once|TRBV18|TRBJ2-6
CASSRQGTKSGANVLTF
TGTGCCAGCTCAAGACAGGGGACAAAGTCTGGGGCCAACGTCCTGACTTTC
>NA|NA|TRBV6-9|TRBJ1-5
CASQGGNQPQHF
TGTGCCAGTCAAGGGGGGAATCAGCCCCAGCATTTT
>NA|NA|TRBV7-3|TRBJ2-1
CASSPPGRESYNEQFF
TGTGCCAGCAGCCCCCCAGGACGGGAGTCCTACAATGAGCAGTTCTTC
>NA|NA|TRBV5-1|TRBJ2-4
CASSSPHSGENIQYF
TGCGCCAGCAGCTCCCCTCATTCGGGGGAAAACATTCAGTACTTC
>NA|NA|TRBV5-6|TRBJ2-1
CASSSGRANNEQFF
TGTGCCAGCAGCTCGGGCAGGGCAAACAATGAGCAGTTCTTC
>NA|NA|TRBV6-5|TRBJ2-2
CATASSGELFF
TGTGCCACCGCTAGTTCCGGGGAGCTGTTTTTT
>TRBD2|once|TRBV30|TRBJ2-3
CGVQAGYTQYF
TGTGGGGTTCAAGCGGGGTATACACAGTATTTT
>NA|NA|TRBV2|TRBJ1-1
CASRGAGEYTEAFF
TGTGCCAGCAGGGGGGCTGGGGAGTACACTGAAGCTTTCTTT
>NA|NA|TRBV7-3|TRBJ1-2
CASSLTGGNYGYTF
TGTGCCAGCAGCTTAACGGGAGGGAACTATGGCTACACCTTC
>NA|NA|TRBV27|TRBJ1-5
CASSGINQPQHF
TGTGCCAGCAGTGGAATCAATCAGCCCCAGCATTTT
>NA|NA|TRBV28|TRBJ1-1
CASSEGGRVGTEAFF
TGTGCCAGCAGTGAGGGGGGCAGGGTAGGGACTGAAGCTTTCTTT
>TRBD1|NA|TRBV5-1|TRBJ2-7
CASSLSGTGVDEQYF
TGCGCCAGCAGTCTTTCCGGGACAGGGGTGGACGAGCAGTACTTC
>NA|NA|TRBV2|TRBJ2-3
CASNLDVDTQYF
TGTGCCAGCAATTTAGACGTTGATACGCAGTATTTT
>NA|NA|TRBV6-1|TRBJ1-2
CASSEEAQGYYGYTF
TGTGCCAGCAGTGAGGAGGCCCAGGGTTACTATGGCTACACCTTC
>NA|NA|TRBV28|TRBJ2-2
CASSKPDSTNTGELFF
TGTGCCAGCAGCAAACCGGACAGTACGAACACCGGGGAGCTGTTTTTT
>NA|NA|TRBV19|TRBJ1-1
CASTGLYTEAFF
TGTGCCAGTACGGGGCTATACACTGAAGCTTTCTTT
>NA|NA|TRBV12-5|TRBJ1-2
CASGSPGGDYGYTF
TGTGCTAGTGGTTCCCCTGGGGGGGATTACGGCTACACCTTC
>NA|few|TRBV2|TRBJ1-1
CASSMNKNTEAFF
TGTGCCAGCAGTATGAACAAGAACACTGAAGCTTTCTTT
>TRBD1|NA|TRBV14|TRBJ2-4
CASSPMETGTKNIQYF
TGTGCCAGCAGCCCGATGGAGACAGGGACCAAAAACATTCAGTACTTC
>NA|NA|TRBV5-1|TRBJ2-3
CASSLGGSTDTQYF
TGCGCCAGCAGCTTAGGCGGGAGCACAGATACGCAGTATTTT
>NA|NA|TRBV10-3|TRBJ2-1
CAISEPYNEQFF
TGTGCCATCAGTGAGCCATACAATGAGCAGTTCTTC
>NA|NA|TRBV11-2|TRBJ2-2
CASSLPRYTGELFF
TGTGCCAGCAGCTTACCCCGGTACACCGGGGAGCTGTTTTTT
>NA|NA|TRBV29-1|TRBJ2-7
CSASLSAAWGEQYF
TGCAGCGCGTCCCTCTCGGCAGCATGGGGCGAGCAGTACTTC
>NA|few|TRBV18|TRBJ1-1
CASSLGVNTEAFF
TGTGCCAGCTCCCTCGGGGTGAACACTGAAGCTTTCTTT
>TRBD2|once|TRBV2|TRBJ2-1
CASSDVGLAGFHEQFF
TGTGCCAGCAGTGATGTAGGACTAGCGGGATTTCATGAGCAGTTCTTC
>NA|NA|TRBV11-1|TRBJ2-3
CASSQPGAGNTDTQYF
TGTGCCAGCAGCCAGCCGGGGGCAGGGAACACAGATACGCAGTATTTT
>NA|NA|TRBV21-1|TRBJ2-7
CASSKDMKGDEQYF
TGTGCCAGCAGCAAAGATATGAAGGGGGACGAGCAGTACTTC
>NA|NA|TRBV7-9|TRBJ2-1
CASSWAVGSYNEQFF
TGTGCCAGCAGCTGGGCGGTGGGCTCCTACAATGAGCAGTTCTTC
>TRBD1|NA|TRBV5-1|TRBJ1-2
CASSTGQGAWYGYTF
TGCGCCAGCAGCACCGGACAGGGGGCATGGTATGGCTACACCTTC